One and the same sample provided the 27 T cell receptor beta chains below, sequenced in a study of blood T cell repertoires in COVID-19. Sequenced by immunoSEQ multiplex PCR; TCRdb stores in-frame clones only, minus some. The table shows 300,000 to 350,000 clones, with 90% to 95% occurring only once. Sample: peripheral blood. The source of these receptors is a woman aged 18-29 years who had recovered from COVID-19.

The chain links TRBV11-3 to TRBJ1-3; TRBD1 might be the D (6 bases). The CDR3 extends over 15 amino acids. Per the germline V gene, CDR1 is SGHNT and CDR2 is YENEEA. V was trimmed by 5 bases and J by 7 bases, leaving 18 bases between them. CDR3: CASSSRDIRGNTIYF. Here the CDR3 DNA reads TGTGCCAGCAGCAGCCGGGATATCAGGGGCAACACCATATATTTT.

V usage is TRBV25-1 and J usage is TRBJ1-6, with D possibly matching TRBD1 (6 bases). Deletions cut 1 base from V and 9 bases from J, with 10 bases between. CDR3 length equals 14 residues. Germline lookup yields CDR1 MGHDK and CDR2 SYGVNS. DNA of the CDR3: TGTGCCAGCAGTGAATCGGGCAGGGGTTCACCCCTCCACTTT. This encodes CASSESGRGSPLHF.

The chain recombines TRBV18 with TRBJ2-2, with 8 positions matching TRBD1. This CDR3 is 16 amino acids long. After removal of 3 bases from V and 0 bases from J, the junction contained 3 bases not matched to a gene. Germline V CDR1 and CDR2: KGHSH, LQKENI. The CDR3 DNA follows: TGTGCCAGCTCACCCCCACAGGGGGCGAACACCGGGGAGCTGTTTTTT. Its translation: CASSPPQGANTGELFF.

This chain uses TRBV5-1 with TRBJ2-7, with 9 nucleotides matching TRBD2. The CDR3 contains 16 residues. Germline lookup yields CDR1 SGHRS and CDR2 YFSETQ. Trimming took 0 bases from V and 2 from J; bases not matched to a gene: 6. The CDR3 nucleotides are TGCGCCAGCAGCTTGGGGCCTAGCGGGGAAGCCTACGAGCAGTACGTC. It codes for CASSLGPSGEAYEQYV.

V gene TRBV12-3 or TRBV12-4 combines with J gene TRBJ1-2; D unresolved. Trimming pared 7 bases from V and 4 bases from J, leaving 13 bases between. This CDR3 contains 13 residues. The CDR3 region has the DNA TGTGCCAGCAACCTACGAGGCTCCTATGGCTACACCTTC. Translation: CASNLRGSYGYTF.

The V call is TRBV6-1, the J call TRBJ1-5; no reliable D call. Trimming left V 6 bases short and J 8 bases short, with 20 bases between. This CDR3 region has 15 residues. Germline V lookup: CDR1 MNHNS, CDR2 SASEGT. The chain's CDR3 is CASRANYGSQKPQHF. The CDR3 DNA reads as TGTGCCAGCAGAGCAAACTACGGGTCCCAGAAGCCCCAGCATTTT.

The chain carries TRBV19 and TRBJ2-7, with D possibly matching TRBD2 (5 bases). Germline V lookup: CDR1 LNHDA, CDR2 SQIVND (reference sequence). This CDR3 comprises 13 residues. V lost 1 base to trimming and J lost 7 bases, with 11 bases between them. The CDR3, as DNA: TGTGCCAGTAGTATAGGTAGCTCGGGGGAGCAGTACGTC. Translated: CASSIGSSGEQYV.

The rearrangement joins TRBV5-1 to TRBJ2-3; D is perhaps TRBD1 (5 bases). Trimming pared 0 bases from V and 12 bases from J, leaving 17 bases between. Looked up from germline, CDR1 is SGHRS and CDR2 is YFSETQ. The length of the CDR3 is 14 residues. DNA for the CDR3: TGCGCCAGCAGCTTGGCCCCGGACAAGGAAGCTCAGTATTTT. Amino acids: CASSLAPDKEAQYF. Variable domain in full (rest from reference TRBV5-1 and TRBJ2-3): KAGVTQTPRYLIKTRGQQVTLSCSPISGHRSVSWYQQTPGQGLQFLFEYFSETQRNKGNFPGRFSGRQFSNSRSEMNVSTLELGDSALYLCASSLAPDKEAQYFGPGTRLTVL.

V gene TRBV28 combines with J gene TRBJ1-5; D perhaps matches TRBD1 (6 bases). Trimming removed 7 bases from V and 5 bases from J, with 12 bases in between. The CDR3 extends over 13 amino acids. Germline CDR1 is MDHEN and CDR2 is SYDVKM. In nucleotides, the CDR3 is TGTGCCAGCACGGGGACATTTGATCAGCCCCAGCATTTT. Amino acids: CASTGTFDQPQHF.

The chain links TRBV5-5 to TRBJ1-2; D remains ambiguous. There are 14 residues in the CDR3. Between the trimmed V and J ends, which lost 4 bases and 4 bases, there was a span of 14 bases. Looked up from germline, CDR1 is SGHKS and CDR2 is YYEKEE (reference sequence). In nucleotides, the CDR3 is TGTGCCAGCAGCGAAGTCGCCCCACTCTATGGCTACACCTTC. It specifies CASSEVAPLYGYTF.

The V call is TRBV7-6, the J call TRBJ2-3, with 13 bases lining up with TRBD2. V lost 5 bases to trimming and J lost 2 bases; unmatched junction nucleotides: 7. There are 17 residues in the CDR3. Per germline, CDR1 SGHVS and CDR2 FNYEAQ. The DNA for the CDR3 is TGTGCCAGCAGCGAAAGGACTAGCGGGAGTGTCACAGATACGCAGTATTTT. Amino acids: CASSERTSGSVTDTQYF.

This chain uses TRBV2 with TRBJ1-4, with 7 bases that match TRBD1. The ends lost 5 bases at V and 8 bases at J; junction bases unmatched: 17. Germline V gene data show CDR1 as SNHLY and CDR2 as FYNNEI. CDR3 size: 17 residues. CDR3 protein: CASSIPTGIQSEEKLFF. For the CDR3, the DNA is TGTGCCAGCAGTATTCCGACAGGGATCCAATCGGAAGAAAAACTGTTTTTT.

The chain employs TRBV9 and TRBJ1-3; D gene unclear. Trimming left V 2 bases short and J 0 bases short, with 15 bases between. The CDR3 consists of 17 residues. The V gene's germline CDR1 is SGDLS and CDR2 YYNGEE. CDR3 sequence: CASSVGTAGLSGNTIYF. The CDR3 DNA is TGTGCCAGCAGCGTCGGAACAGCGGGTCTCTCTGGAAACACCATATATTTT.

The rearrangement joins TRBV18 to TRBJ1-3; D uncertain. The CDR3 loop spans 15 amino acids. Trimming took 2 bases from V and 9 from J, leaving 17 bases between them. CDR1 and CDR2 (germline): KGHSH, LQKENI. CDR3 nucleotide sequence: TGTGCCAGCTCACCAGTGGCAGGTCAAGTCCGCACCATATATTTT. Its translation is CASSPVAGQVRTIYF.

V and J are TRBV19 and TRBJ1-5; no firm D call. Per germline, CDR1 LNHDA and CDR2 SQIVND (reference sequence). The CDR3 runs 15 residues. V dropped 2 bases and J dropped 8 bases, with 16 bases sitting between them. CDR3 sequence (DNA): TGTGCCAGTAGTATACGGGAAACGGATTCCAAGCCCCAGCATTTT. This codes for CASSIRETDSKPQHF.

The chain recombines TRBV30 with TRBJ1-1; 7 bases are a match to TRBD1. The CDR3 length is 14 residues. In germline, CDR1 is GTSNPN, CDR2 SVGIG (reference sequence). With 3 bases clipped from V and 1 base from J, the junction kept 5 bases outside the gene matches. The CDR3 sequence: CAWRGDSSNTEAFF. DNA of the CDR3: TGTGCCTGGAGAGGGGACAGCTCGAACACTGAAGCTTTCTTT.

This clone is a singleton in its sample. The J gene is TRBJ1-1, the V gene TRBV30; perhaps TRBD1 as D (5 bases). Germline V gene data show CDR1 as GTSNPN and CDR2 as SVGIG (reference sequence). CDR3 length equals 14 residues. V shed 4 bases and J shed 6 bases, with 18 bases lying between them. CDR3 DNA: TGTGCCTGGATAGGGTGGGGGAGGTTCGCTGAAGCTTTCTTT. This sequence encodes CAWIGWGRFAEAFF.

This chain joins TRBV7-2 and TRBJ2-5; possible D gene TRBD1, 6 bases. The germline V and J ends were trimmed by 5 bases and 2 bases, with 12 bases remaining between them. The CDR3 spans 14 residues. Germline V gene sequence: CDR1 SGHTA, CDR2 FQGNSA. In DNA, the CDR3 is TGTGCCAGCAGCCCGTATGGACAGCAAGAGACCCAGTACTTC. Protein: CASSPYGQQETQYF.

CDR3 sequence: CASSLVAGLSYNEQFF. In DNA form, the CDR3 reads TGTGCCAGCAGCTTGGTAGCGGGACTCTCCTACAATGAGCAGTTCTTC. V and J are TRBV11-3 and TRBJ2-1, with TRBD2 matching over 8 bases. Looked up from germline, CDR1 is SGHNT and CDR2 is YENEEA. The CDR3 contains 16 residues. V was pared by 3 bases and J by 0 bases, with 4 bases of the junction left unmatched.

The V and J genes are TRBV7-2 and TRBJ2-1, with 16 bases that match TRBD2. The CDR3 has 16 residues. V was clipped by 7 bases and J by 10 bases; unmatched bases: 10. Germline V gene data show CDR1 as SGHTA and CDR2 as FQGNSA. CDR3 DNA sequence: TGTGCCAGCAAAAACGGGACTAGCGGGAGGGCCAGCGAGCAGTTCTTC. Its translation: CASKNGTSGRASEQFF.

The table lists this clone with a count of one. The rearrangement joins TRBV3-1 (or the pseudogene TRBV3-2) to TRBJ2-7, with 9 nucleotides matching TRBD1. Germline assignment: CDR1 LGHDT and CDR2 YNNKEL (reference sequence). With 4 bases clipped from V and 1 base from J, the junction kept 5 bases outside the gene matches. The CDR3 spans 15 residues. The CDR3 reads CASSLWTGASYEQYV. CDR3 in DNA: TGTGCCAGCAGCCTTTGGACAGGGGCATCCTACGAGCAGTACGTC.

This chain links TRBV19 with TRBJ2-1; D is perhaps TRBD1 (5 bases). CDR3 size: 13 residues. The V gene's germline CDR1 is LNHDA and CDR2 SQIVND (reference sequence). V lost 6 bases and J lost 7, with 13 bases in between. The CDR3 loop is CASRGPYVNEQFF. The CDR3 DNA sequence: TGTGCCAGTAGGGGGCCTTATGTTAATGAGCAGTTCTTC.

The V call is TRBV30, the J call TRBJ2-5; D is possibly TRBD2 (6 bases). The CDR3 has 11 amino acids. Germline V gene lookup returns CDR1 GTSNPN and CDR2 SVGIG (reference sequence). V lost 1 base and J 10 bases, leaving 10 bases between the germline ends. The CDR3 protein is CAWSDRGVQYF. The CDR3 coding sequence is TGTGCCTGGAGTGATCGCGGGGTCCAGTACTTC.

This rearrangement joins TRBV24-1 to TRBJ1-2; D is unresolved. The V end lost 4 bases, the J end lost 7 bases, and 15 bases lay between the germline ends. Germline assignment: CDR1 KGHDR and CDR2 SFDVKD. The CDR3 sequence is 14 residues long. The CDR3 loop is CATSDPGSTVGYTF. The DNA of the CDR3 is TGTGCCACCAGTGACCCGGGAAGTACGGTTGGCTACACCTTC.

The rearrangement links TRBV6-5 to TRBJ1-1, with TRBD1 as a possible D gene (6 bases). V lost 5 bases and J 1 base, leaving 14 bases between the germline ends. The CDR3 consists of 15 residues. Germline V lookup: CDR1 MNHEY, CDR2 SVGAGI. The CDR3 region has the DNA TGTGCCAGCAGTCCACACCGGGACACGAACACTGAAGCTTTCTTT. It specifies CASSPHRDTNTEAFF.

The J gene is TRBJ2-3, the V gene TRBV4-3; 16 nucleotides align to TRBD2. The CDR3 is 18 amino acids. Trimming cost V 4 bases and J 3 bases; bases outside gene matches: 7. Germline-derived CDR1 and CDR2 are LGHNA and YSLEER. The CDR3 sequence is CASSPGLAGGYVTDTQYF. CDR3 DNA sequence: TGCGCCAGCAGCCCGGGACTAGCGGGAGGGTATGTGACAGATACGCAGTATTTT.

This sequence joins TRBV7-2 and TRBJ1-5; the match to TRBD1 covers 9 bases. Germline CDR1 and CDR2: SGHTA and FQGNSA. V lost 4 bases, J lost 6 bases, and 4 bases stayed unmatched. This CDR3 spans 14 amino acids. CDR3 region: CASSSRQGVQPQHF. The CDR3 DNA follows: TGTGCCAGCAGCTCCCGACAGGGGGTTCAGCCCCAGCATTTT.